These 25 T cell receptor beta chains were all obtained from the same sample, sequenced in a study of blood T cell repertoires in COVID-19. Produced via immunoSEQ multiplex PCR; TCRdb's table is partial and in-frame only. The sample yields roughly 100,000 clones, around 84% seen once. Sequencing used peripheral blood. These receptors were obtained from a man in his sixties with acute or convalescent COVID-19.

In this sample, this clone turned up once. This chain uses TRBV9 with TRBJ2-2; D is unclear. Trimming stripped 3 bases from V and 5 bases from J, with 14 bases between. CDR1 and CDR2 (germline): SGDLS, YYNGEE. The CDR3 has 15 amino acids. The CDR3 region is CASSGPLERTGELFF. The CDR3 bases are TGTGCCAGCAGCGGACCCCTTGAGAGGACCGGGGAGCTGTTTTTT.

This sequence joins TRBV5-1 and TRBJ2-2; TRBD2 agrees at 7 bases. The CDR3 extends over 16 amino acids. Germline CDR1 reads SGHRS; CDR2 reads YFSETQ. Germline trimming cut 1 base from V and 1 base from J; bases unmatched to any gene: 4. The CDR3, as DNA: TGCGCCAGCAGCTTGTATGTAGCGGGGAACACCGGGGAGCTGTTTTTT. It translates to CASSLYVAGNTGELFF.

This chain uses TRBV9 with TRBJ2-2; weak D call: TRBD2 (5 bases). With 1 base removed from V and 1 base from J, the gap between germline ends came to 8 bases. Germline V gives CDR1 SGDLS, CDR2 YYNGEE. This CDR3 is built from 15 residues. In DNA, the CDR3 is TGTGCCAGCAGCGTATCGGGGAGGAACACCGGGGAGCTGTTTTTT. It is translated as CASSVSGRNTGELFF.

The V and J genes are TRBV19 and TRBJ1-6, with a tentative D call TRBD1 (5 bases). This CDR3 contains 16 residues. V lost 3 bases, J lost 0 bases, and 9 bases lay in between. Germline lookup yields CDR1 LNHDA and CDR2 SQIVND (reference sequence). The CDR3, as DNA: TGTGCCAGTAGTATCGGCGGGGCCTCCTATAATTCACCCCTCCACTTT. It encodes CASSIGGASYNSPLHF.

CDR3 nucleotides: TGTGCCAGCAGTTTACACAGGGGGCCCTATGGCTACACCTTC. It translates to CASSLHRGPYGYTF. The V call is TRBV13, the J call TRBJ1-2, with 9 bases lining up with TRBD1. The V and J ends lost 6 bases and 4 bases, in that order; junction bases with no gene match: 6. Germline assignment: CDR1 PRHDT and CDR2 FYEKMQ (reference sequence). This CDR3 spans 14 amino acids.

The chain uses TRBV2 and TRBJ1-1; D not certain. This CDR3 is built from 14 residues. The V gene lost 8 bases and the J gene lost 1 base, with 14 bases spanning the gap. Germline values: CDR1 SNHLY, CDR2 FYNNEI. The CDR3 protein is CASFSQHANTEAFF. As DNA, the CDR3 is TGTGCCAGCTTCTCCCAACACGCGAACACTGAAGCTTTCTTT.

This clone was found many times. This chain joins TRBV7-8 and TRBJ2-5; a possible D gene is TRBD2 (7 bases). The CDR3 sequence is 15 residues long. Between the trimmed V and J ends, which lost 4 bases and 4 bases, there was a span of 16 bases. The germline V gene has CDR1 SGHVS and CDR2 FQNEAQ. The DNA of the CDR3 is TGTGCCAGCAGCTCCCAAAGGGGGGGTAGAGAGACCCAGTACTTC. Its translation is CASSSQRGGRETQYF.

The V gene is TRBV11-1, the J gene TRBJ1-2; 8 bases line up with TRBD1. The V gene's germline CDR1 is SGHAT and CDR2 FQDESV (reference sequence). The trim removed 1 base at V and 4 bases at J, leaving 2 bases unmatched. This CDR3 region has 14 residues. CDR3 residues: CASSLGQGSYGYTF. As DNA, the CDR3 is TGTGCCAGCAGCTTAGGACAGGGGAGCTATGGCTACACCTTC.

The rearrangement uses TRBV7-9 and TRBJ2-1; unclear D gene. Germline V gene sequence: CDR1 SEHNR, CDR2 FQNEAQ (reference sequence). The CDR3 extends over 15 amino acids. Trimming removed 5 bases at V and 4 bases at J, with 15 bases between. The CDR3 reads CASSRRSLTYNEQFF. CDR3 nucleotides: TGTGCCAGCAGCCGGAGATCCCTCACTTACAATGAGCAGTTCTTC.

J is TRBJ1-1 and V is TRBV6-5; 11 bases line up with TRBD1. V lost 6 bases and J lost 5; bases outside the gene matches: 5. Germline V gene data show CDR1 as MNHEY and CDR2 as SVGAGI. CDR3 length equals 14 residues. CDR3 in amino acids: CASSRDRGGTEAFF. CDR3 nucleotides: TGTGCCAGCAGCCGGGACAGGGGGGGAACTGAAGCTTTCTTT.

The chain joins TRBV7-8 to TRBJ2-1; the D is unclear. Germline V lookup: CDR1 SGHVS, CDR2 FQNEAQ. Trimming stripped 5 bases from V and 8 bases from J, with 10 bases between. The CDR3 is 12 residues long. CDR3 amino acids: CASSLGAYEQFF. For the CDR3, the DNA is TGTGCCAGCAGCCTGGGCGCTTATGAGCAGTTCTTC.

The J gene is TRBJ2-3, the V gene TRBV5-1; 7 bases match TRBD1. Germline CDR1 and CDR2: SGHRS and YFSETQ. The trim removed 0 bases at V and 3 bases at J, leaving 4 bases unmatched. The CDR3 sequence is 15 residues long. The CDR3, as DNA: TGCGCCAGCAGCTTGGAGGGCAGGGGGACAGATACGCAGTATTTT. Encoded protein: CASSLEGRGTDTQYF.

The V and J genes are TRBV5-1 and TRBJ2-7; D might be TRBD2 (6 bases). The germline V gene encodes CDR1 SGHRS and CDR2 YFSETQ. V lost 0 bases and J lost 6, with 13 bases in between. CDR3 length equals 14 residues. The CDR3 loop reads CASSLADGGTEQYF. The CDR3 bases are TGCGCCAGCAGCTTGGCCGATGGGGGGACCGAGCAGTACTTC. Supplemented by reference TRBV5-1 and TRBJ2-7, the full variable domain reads KAGVTQTPRYLIKTRGQQVTLSCSPISGHRSVSWYQQTPGQGLQFLFEYFSETQRNKGNFPGRFSGRQFSNSRSEMNVSTLELGDSALYLCASSLADGGTEQYFGPGTRLTVT.

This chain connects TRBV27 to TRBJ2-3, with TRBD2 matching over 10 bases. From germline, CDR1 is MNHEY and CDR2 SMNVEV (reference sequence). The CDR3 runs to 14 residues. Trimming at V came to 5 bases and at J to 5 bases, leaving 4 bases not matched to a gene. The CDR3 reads CASSIRTSGDTQYF. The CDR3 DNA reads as TGTGCCAGCAGTATCAGGACTAGCGGAGATACGCAGTATTTT.

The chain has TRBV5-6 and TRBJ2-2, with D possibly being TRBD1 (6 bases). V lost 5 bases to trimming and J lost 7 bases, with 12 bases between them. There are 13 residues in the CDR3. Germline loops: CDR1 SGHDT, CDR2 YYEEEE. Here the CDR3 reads CASRDRIGGELFF. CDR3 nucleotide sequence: TGTGCCAGCAGGGACAGAATTGGCGGGGAGCTGTTTTTT.

The CDR3 DNA is TGTGCCAGCAGCGTAGCACCGGGACAGGGGGCGAATACGCAGTATTTT. Amino acids: CASSVAPGQGANTQYF. This chain joins TRBV9 and TRBJ2-3, with TRBD1 matching over 12 bases. In germline, CDR1 is SGDLS, CDR2 YYNGEE. The V and J ends lost 0 bases and 7 bases, in that order; junction bases with no gene match: 6. The CDR3 consists of 16 residues.

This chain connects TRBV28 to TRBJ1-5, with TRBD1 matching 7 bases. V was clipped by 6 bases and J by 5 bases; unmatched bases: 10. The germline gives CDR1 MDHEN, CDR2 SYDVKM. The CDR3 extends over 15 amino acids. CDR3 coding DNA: TGTGCCAGCAGACAGACAGGGAGGAGTGATCAGCCCCAGCATTTT. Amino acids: CASRQTGRSDQPQHF.

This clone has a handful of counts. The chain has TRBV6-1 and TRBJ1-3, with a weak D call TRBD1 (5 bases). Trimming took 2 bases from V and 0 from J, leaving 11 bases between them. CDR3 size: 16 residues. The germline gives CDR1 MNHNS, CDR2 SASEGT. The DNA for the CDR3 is TGTGCCAGCAGTGAATTGCGGGGCATCTCTGGAAACACCATATATTTT. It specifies CASSELRGISGNTIYF.

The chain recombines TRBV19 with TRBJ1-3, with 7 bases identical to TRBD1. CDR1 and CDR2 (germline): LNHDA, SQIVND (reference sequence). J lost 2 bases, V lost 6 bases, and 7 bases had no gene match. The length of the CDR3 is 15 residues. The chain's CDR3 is CASRPTGVPGNTIYF. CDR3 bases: TGTGCCAGTAGACCAACAGGGGTCCCTGGAAACACCATATATTTT.

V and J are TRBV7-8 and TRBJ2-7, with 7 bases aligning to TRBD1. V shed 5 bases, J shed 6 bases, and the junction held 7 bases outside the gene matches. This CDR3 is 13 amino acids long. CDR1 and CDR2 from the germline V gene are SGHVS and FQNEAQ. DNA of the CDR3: TGTGCCAGCAGCAAACGACAGGGCGGCGAGCAGTACTTC. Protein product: CASSKRQGGEQYF.

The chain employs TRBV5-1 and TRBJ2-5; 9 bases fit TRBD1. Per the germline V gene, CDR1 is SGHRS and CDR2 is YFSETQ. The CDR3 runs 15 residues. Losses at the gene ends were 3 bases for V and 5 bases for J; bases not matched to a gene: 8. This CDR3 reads CASSSPTGGGETQYF. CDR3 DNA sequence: TGCGCCAGCAGCTCCCCTACAGGGGGCGGGGAGACCCAGTACTTC.

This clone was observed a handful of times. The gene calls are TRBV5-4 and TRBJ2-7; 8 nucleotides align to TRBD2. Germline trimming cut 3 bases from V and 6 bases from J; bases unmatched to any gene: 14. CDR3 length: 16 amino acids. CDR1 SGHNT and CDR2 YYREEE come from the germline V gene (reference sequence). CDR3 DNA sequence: TGTGCCAGCAGCTCCCCGGGGGCTAGCGGGCTGGGCGAGCAGTACTTC. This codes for CASSSPGASGLGEQYF.

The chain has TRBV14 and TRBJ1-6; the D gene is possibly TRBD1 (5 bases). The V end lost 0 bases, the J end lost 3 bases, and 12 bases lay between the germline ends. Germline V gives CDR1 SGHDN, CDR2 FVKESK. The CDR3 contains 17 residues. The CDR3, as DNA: TGTGCCAGCAGCCAAGATCTCAGGGTCAGCTATAATTCACCCCTCCACTTT. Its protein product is CASSQDLRVSYNSPLHF. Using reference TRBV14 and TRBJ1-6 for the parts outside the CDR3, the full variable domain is EAGVTQFPSHSVIEKGQTVTLRCDPISGHDNLYWYRRVMGKEIKFLLHFVKESKQDESGMPNNRFLAERTGGTYSTLKVQPAELEDSGVYFCASSQDLRVSYNSPLHFGNGTRLTVT.

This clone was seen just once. The CDR3: CASSADLGLAGETGELFF. CDR3 DNA sequence: TGTGCCAGCAGCGCCGACCTGGGACTAGCGGGAGAGACCGGGGAGCTGTTTTTT. The V gene is TRBV7-9, the J gene TRBJ2-2; 14 nucleotides line up with TRBD2. CDR1 SEHNR and CDR2 FQNEAQ come from the germline V gene (reference sequence). V shed 5 bases and J 5 bases; nucleotides not matched to a gene: 10. The CDR3 totals 18 residues.

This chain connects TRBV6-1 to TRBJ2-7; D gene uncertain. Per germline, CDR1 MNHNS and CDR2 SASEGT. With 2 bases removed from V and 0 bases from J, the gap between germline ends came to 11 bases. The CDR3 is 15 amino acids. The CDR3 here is CASSESLQSSYEQYF. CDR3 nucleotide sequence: TGTGCCAGCAGTGAATCTTTACAGAGCTCCTACGAGCAGTACTTC.